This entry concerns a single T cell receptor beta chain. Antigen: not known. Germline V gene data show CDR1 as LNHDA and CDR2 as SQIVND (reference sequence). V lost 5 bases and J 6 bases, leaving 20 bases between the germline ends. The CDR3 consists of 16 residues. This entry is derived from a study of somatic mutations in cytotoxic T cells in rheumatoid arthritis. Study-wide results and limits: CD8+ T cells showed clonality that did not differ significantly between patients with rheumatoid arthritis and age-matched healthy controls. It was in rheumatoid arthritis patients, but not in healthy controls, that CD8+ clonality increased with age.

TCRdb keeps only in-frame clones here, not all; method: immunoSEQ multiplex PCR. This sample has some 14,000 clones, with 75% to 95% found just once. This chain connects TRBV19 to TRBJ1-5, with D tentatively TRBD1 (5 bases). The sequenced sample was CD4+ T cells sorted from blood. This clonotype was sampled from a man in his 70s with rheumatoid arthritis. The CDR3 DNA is TGTGCCAGTAGTCCTCAACAGTCAGTTAGGGGTCAGCCCCAGCATTTT. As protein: CASSPQQSVRGQPQHF.